Below, one T cell receptor beta chain is given with its context. Its specificity is not known. This sample was included in a study of cytomegalovirus exposure and HLA in healthy donors. The ends were cut back, 0 bases at V and 4 bases at J, with 15 bases in the middle. The germline V gene encodes CDR1 MDHEN and CDR2 SYDVKM. This CDR3 has 16 residues. Study findings and constraints: Cytomegalovirus-associated status was assigned to 164 TCR beta chains. The authors later linked a missense DCLRE1C variant to TCR beta V- and J-gene trimming.

With 60 Vbeta and 13 Jbeta primers, the PCR was carried out. Clones were read by immunoSEQ multiplex PCR, and TCRdb kept only the in-frame ones, dropping some. The sample contains roughly 140,000 clones, 80% of which appear only once. The TCR was taken from a female donor in good health and CMV-seronegative. The sample consisted of PBMCs. This chain connects TRBV28 to TRBJ1-1; maybe TRBD1 (6 bases). CDR3: CASSLWGGGARTEAFF. DNA of the CDR3: TGTGCCAGCAGTTTATGGGGAGGGGGTGCGCGCACTGAAGCTTTCTTT.